A single sample is the source of the 10 T cell receptor beta chains below, sequenced in a study of T cells in Graves' hyperthyroidism and ophthalmopathy. TCR beta CDR3 regions were amplified from RNA transcripts. First-round RT-PCR with HTBI primers amplified the TCR CDR3 region. MiXCR, applied by TCRdb to the multiplex PCR reads, yields one record per CDR3 protein. The sample has approximately 400,000 distinct CDR3 sequences, roughly 14% seen once. Sequencing used blood. Every receptor here comes from a man aged 30 to 45 with Graves' hyperthyroidism that later progressed to Graves' ophthalmopathy.

This clonotype was picked up many times. The chain employs TRBV19 and TRBJ2-7; 9 bases fit TRBD1. After removal of 3 bases from V and 5 bases from J, the junction contained 8 bases not matched to a gene. The germline V gene has CDR1 LNHDA and CDR2 SQIVND (reference sequence). This CDR3 region has 15 residues. The CDR3 is CASSMEGQGNNEQYF. The CDR3 DNA reads as TGTGCCAGTAGTATGGAAGGACAGGGGAACAACGAGCAGTACTTC.

The chain combines TRBV4-2 with TRBJ1-2, with a possible D match to TRBD1 (5 bases). The CDR3 consists of 17 residues. CDR1 and CDR2 from the germline V gene are LGHNA and YNFKEQ. Trimming took 4 bases from V and 4 from J, leaving 22 bases between them. The CDR3 loop reads CASSRTGSTPLSYGYTF. CDR3 sequence (DNA): TGTGCCAGCAGCCGCACAGGAAGCACCCCTTTGAGCTATGGCTACACCTTC.

The chain couples TRBV20-1 to TRBJ1-5, with D perhaps matching TRBD1 (6 bases). CDR3 length: 14 amino acids. Per the germline V gene, CDR1 is DFQATT and CDR2 is SNEGSKA (reference sequence). V was cut by 6 bases and J by 1 base, with 13 bases left in between. DNA for the CDR3: TGCAGTGCAAGCAGGGGACTCAGCAATCAGCCCCAGCATTTT. Its protein product is CSASRGLSNQPQHF.

This clonotype was observed a few times. This chain joins TRBV30 and TRBJ2-1; a possible D gene is TRBD1 (5 bases). CDR1 and CDR2 from the germline V gene are GTSNPN and SVGIG (reference sequence). Trimming removed 5 bases at V and 0 bases at J, with 8 bases between. The CDR3 has 13 residues. Here the CDR3 DNA reads TGTGCCTGGGACAGCAGCTCCTACAATGAGCAGTTCTTC. Translated, it gives CAWDSSSYNEQFF.

V and J are TRBV7-2 and TRBJ2-7, with no clear D. CDR3 size: 13 residues. Trimming took 7 bases from V and 2 from J, leaving 12 bases between them. In germline, CDR1 is SGHTA, CDR2 FQGNSA. The CDR3 region has the DNA TGTGCCAGCACCCTAGGACCGACCTACGAGCAGTACTTC. Its protein product is CASTLGPTYEQYF.

In its sample, this clonotype was seen a few times. The chain carries TRBV5-1 and TRBJ2-2, with TRBD2 matching 9 bases. The trim removed 2 bases at V and 1 base at J, leaving 6 bases unmatched. The germline V gene has CDR1 SGHRS and CDR2 YFSETQ. This CDR3 comprises 17 residues. CDR3 loop: CASSLGTSGWNTGELFF. Written as DNA, the CDR3 is TGCGCCAGCAGCTTAGGAACTAGCGGGTGGAACACCGGGGAGCTGTTTTTT.

The chain combines TRBV7-8 with TRBJ2-7, with a weak D call TRBD2 (5 bases). From germline, CDR1 is SGHVS and CDR2 FQNEAQ. V was pared by 6 bases and J by 9 bases, with 18 bases between. This CDR3 spans 13 amino acids. The CDR3 DNA reads TGTGCCAGCAGTGAGGGTACAGATCTCGGGCAGTACTTC. Residues: CASSEGTDLGQYF.

On this clonotype itself: This may come from a read error, since a much larger clone is one base off. This chain links TRBV20-1 with TRBJ1-6; a weak D match, TRBD1 (6 bases). The V and J ends lost 6 bases and 7 bases respectively, with 13 bases between them. The V gene's germline CDR1 is DFQATT and CDR2 SNEGSKA (reference sequence). The CDR3 consists of 13 residues. Here the CDR3 DNA reads TGCAGTGCGAAGTGGACAGCCAATTCACCCCTCCACTTT. Its translation is CSAKWTANSPLHF.

This clonotype was found many times. The genes are TRBV12-3 or TRBV12-4 and TRBJ2-5; no reliable D call. CDR3 length equals 13 residues. V was trimmed by 5 bases and J by 2 bases, leaving 9 bases between them. The CDR3 reads CASSQRRQETQYF. CDR3 nucleotide sequence: TGTGCCAGCAGTCAGCGCCGGCAAGAGACCCAGTACTTC.

This clonotype was counted at least ten times. The chain is built from TRBV10-3 and TRBJ1-1, with 7 bases that match TRBD1. Trimming at V came to 7 bases and at J to 5 bases, leaving 10 bases not matched to a gene. Looked up from germline, CDR1 is ENHRY and CDR2 is SYGVKD. The CDR3 is 14 residues long. CDR3 in DNA: TGTGCCATCACCCTAGACAGGGCCGGTACTGAAGCTTTCTTT. It yields the protein CAITLDRAGTEAFF.